The 25 T cell receptor beta chains given below trace back to one sample, sequenced in a study of blood T cell repertoires in COVID-19. The method was immunoSEQ multiplex PCR; TCRdb's version includes in-frame clones alone and lacks a portion of them. The sample holds 40,000 to 65,000 clones, 86% seen once. Source material: peripheral blood. Receptors originate from a man between 65 and 80 years old with active COVID-19.

V and J are TRBV7-9 and TRBJ1-6; the D gene is possibly TRBD1 (5 bases). The germline V gene encodes CDR1 SEHNR and CDR2 FQNEAQ (reference sequence). The CDR3 sequence is 14 residues long. V lost 5 bases and J 3 bases, leaving 8 bases between the germline ends. Written as DNA, the CDR3 is TGTGCCAGCAGCCTCAGGGTCTATAATTCACCCCTCCACTTT. It codes for CASSLRVYNSPLHF.

The gene calls are TRBV10-3 and TRBJ1-5; D remains unclear. Germline V gene data show CDR1 as ENHRY and CDR2 as SYGVKD. Trimming stripped 3 bases from V and 0 bases from J, with 3 bases between. The CDR3 contains 13 residues. The CDR3: CAISDLSNQPQHF. The DNA for the CDR3 is TGTGCCATCAGTGATCTTAGCAATCAGCCCCAGCATTTT.

V and J are TRBV5-4 and TRBJ2-3; D perhaps matches TRBD2 (6 bases). The germline V and J ends were trimmed by 0 bases and 2 bases, with 13 bases remaining between them. This CDR3 is 16 amino acids long. Per germline, CDR1 SGHNT and CDR2 YYREEE (reference sequence). This CDR3 is CASSLEGGVNTDTQYF. The CDR3 DNA follows: TGTGCCAGCAGCTTGGAGGGCGGGGTAAACACAGATACGCAGTATTTT.

J is TRBJ1-2 and V is TRBV19; D not certain. V was shortened by 4 bases and J by 3 bases, with 6 bases between the two germline ends. Germline CDR1 is LNHDA and CDR2 is SQIVND (reference sequence). The CDR3 spans 12 residues. The CDR3 DNA follows: TGTGCCAGTAGTAGGGGAGACTATGGCTACACCTTC. Its translation is CASSRGDYGYTF.

V usage is TRBV7-2 and J usage is TRBJ1-1; D not resolved. V was trimmed by 5 bases and J by 4 bases, leaving 11 bases between them. Germline CDR1 and CDR2: SGHTA and FQGNSA. The CDR3 totals 13 residues. CDR3 loop: CASSTSRGTEAFF. In DNA form, the CDR3 reads TGTGCCAGCAGCACTTCTCGAGGCACTGAAGCTTTCTTT.

The rearrangement links TRBV7-2 to TRBJ2-7; 9 positions agree with TRBD1. The J segment lost 4 bases and the V segment lost 5 bases, leaving 9 bases of the junction unmatched. Germline V gene sequence: CDR1 SGHTA, CDR2 FQGNSA. CDR3 size: 15 residues. This CDR3 is CASSRGGTGTYEQYF. CDR3 in DNA: TGTGCCAGCAGCCGGGGCGGGACAGGGACTTACGAGCAGTACTTC.

The rearrangement joins TRBV9 to TRBJ2-5, with D tentatively TRBD2 (5 bases). Trimming removed 5 bases from V and 1 base from J, with 9 bases in between. The CDR3 is made up of 13 amino acids. CDR1 and CDR2 (germline): SGDLS, YYNGEE. CDR3 in amino acids: CASSPGIQETQYF. The CDR3 coding sequence is TGTGCCAGCAGTCCCGGGATCCAAGAGACCCAGTACTTC.

The rearrangement links TRBV4-1 to TRBJ2-3; tentative D call: TRBD2 (6 bases). The V gene lost 1 base and the J gene lost 5 bases, with 13 bases spanning the gap. The CDR3 covers 15 residues. From germline, CDR1 is MGHRA and CDR2 YSYEKL. The CDR3 is CASSQVELAGDTQYF. The CDR3 coding sequence is TGCGCCAGCAGCCAAGTAGAACTAGCAGGAGATACGCAGTATTTT.

The count of this clone is one. The gene calls are TRBV6-5 and TRBJ1-2; 9 nucleotides line up with TRBD1. Germline CDR1 MNHEY, CDR2 SVGAGI. The J segment lost 4 bases and the V segment lost 7 bases, leaving 7 bases of the junction unmatched. The CDR3 runs to 14 residues. CDR3 loop: CASKRTGATYGYTF. In nucleotides, the CDR3 is TGTGCCAGCAAACGGACAGGGGCGACCTATGGCTACACCTTC.

The chain carries TRBV9 and TRBJ2-1, with 8 bases matching TRBD1. Per the germline V gene, CDR1 is SGDLS and CDR2 is YYNGEE. The CDR3 runs 16 residues. Trimming cost V 2 bases and J 2 bases; bases outside gene matches: 6. CDR3 region: CASSVDEQGAYNEQFF. The CDR3 DNA is TGTGCCAGCAGCGTTGATGAACAGGGGGCCTACAATGAGCAGTTCTTC.

The rearrangement joins TRBV7-3 to TRBJ1-2, with D perhaps matching TRBD1 (5 bases). Between the trimmed V and J ends, which lost 0 bases and 3 bases, there was a span of 11 bases. Germline lookup yields CDR1 SGHTA and CDR2 FQGTGA. This CDR3 comprises 15 residues. The CDR3 DNA reads TGTGCCAGCAGCTTAACATCGGGCAGGGACTATGGCTACACCTTC. It yields the protein CASSLTSGRDYGYTF.

This clone was detected only a few times. This chain connects TRBV6-1 to TRBJ1-5; 8 nucleotides line up with TRBD1. In germline, CDR1 is MNHNS, CDR2 SASEGT. The CDR3 extends over 15 amino acids. V lost 3 bases and J lost 0; bases outside the gene matches: 1. DNA for the CDR3: TGTGCCAGCAGTGAGGACAGGGATAGCAATCAGCCCCAGCATTTT. Translation: CASSEDRDSNQPQHF.

The chain carries TRBV28 and TRBJ2-7; 8 bases fit TRBD1. There are 18 residues in the CDR3. Germline V gene lookup returns CDR1 MDHEN and CDR2 SYDVKM. The junction had 14 bases not matched to a gene; V was cut back by 2 bases and J by 2 bases. For the CDR3, the DNA is TGTGCCAGCAGTTTAATTCAGGGGGCGAAATTTGGGGCCTACGAGCAGTACTTC. Its translation is CASSLIQGAKFGAYEQYF.

V gene TRBV7-2 combines with J gene TRBJ1-2; the match to TRBD1 covers 8 bases. The CDR3 spans 15 residues. CDR1 is SGHTA, CDR2 FQGNSA, per germline. The J segment lost 1 base and the V segment lost 1 base, leaving 2 bases of the junction unmatched. As DNA, the CDR3 is TGTGCCAGCAGCTTAGTCGGACAGGGTAACTATGGCTACACCTTC. This translates into CASSLVGQGNYGYTF.

This rearrangement joins TRBV5-5 to TRBJ1-6; a weak D match, TRBD1 (5 bases). V was pared by 3 bases and J by 9 bases, with 16 bases between. The CDR3 consists of 15 residues. Germline values: CDR1 SGHKS, CDR2 YYEKEE (reference sequence). CDR3 sequence reads: CASSSRGELLSPLHF. DNA of the CDR3: TGTGCCAGCAGCTCCCGGGGGGAATTACTTTCACCCCTCCACTTT.

This clone was found once. The V call is TRBV28, the J call TRBJ2-6, with 10 bases aligning to TRBD1. Germline CDR1 MDHEN, CDR2 SYDVKM. This CDR3 spans 16 amino acids. With 6 bases clipped from V and 3 bases from J, the junction kept 5 bases outside the gene matches. CDR3 sequence reads: CASSLTGGGGANVLTF. The CDR3 nucleotides are TGTGCCAGCAGCCTGACAGGGGGCGGTGGGGCCAACGTCCTGACTTTC.

This clone was observed a handful of times. The rearrangement links TRBV7-2 to TRBJ1-4; D is unresolved. The CDR3 is 14 residues long. The germline V gene has CDR1 SGHTA and CDR2 FQGNSA. V was trimmed by 5 bases and J by 8 bases, leaving 15 bases between them. In nucleotides, the CDR3 is TGTGCCAGCAGCCCGGGCGAGGGCTTAGAAAAACTGTTTTTT. It encodes CASSPGEGLEKLFF. The complete variable domain, with remaining parts taken from reference TRBV7-2 and TRBJ1-4, reads GAGVSQSPSNKVTEKGKDVELRCDPISGHTALYWYRQSLGQGLEFLIYFQGNSAPDKSGLPSDRFSAERTGGSVSTLTIQRTQQEDSAVYLCASSPGEGLEKLFFGSGTQLSVL.

This chain connects TRBV5-1 to TRBJ1-6; weak D call: TRBD1 (5 bases). This CDR3 comprises 14 residues. Germline V gene lookup returns CDR1 SGHRS and CDR2 YFSETQ. Trimming shortened V by 5 bases and J by 9 bases, and 15 bases separated the two germline ends. Written as DNA, the CDR3 is TGCGCCAGCAGTCGGGACTCGAGGAGTTCACCCCTCCACTTT. Encoded protein: CASSRDSRSSPLHF.

This sequence joins TRBV6-1 and TRBJ2-2; tentative D call: TRBD2 (5 bases). V was clipped by 2 bases and J by 7 bases, with 8 bases between them. The germline V gene encodes CDR1 MNHNS and CDR2 SASEGT. This CDR3 contains 13 residues. The CDR3 region is CASSERAGGELFF. The DNA of the CDR3 is TGTGCCAGCAGTGAACGCGCGGGCGGGGAGCTGTTTTTT.

This clone has a handful of counts. The chain is built from TRBV6-2 or TRBV6-3 and TRBJ1-2; unclear D gene. Germline CDR1 is MNHEY and CDR2 is SVGEGT. The V and J ends lost 5 bases and 4 bases respectively, with 14 bases between them. The length of the CDR3 is 14 residues. CDR3 region: CASSQLRERYGYTF. CDR3 bases: TGTGCCAGCAGTCAGCTGAGGGAACGCTATGGCTACACCTTC.

This chain joins TRBV5-1 and TRBJ1-1, with TRBD1 matching 7 bases. Unmatched junction bases numbered 8, after V lost 2 bases and J lost 1 base. This CDR3 region has 16 residues. Germline V lookup: CDR1 SGHRS, CDR2 YFSETQ. DNA for the CDR3: TGCGCCAGCAGCTTTCGCCAGGGGGGCGCGAACACTGAAGCTTTCTTT. It yields the protein CASSFRQGGANTEAFF.

In this sample, this clone turned up once. V usage is TRBV3-1 (or the pseudogene TRBV3-2) and J usage is TRBJ2-6; TRBD2 aligns across 11 bases. The CDR3 extends over 18 amino acids. V lost 1 base to trimming and J lost 0 bases; unmatched junction nucleotides: 2. CDR1 is LGHDT and CDR2 is YNNKEL in the germline V gene (reference sequence). The CDR3 nucleotides read TGTGCCAGCAGCCAAGCCGGACTAGCGGGCTCTGGGGCCAACGTCCTGACTTTC. The encoded protein is CASSQAGLAGSGANVLTF.

CDR3 region: CASSKVLQGTGELFF. CDR3 DNA sequence: TGTGCCAGCAGCAAAGTACTTCAGGGGACCGGGGAGCTGTTTTTT. The chain couples TRBV21-1 to TRBJ2-2; TRBD1 is the table's D call, not checked against the DNA. TRBV21-1 is reported as a pseudogene. The CDR3 has 15 amino acids.

This sequence joins TRBV19 and TRBJ1-1; D is possibly TRBD1 (5 bases). Germline CDR1 LNHDA, CDR2 SQIVND (reference sequence). This CDR3 is 13 amino acids long. V was trimmed by 7 bases and J by 4 bases, leaving 13 bases between them. The CDR3 is CASKGDYRTEAFF. The DNA for the CDR3 is TGTGCCAGTAAAGGGGACTATCGCACTGAAGCTTTCTTT.

The V and J genes are TRBV5-1 and TRBJ1-1; perhaps TRBD1 as D (5 bases). CDR3 length: 16 residues. CDR1 is SGHRS, CDR2 YFSETQ, per germline. V lost 0 bases and J 0 bases, leaving 12 bases between the germline ends. The CDR3 nucleotides read TGCGCCAGCAGCTTGGCGGGGGTGGGTATGAACACTGAAGCTTTCTTT. Protein sequence: CASSLAGVGMNTEAFF.